These 2 T cell receptor beta chains came from one sample sequenced in a study of neurological immune-mediated disorders. One entry per CDR3 protein results from TCRdb running MiXCR on the 5' RACE reads. The sample shows tens of thousands of distinct CDR3 sequences, 5.5% to 6% of them seen only once. The sample consisted of CD4+ T cells from blood. All receptors come from a woman aged 45-65 years in good health.

At least ten counts were recorded for this clonotype. The chain combines TRBV6-1 with TRBJ1-2; D remains ambiguous. Trimming stripped 2 bases from V and 7 bases from J, with 17 bases between. The CDR3 sequence is 15 residues long. Germline lookup yields CDR1 MNHNS and CDR2 SASEGT. The CDR3 DNA follows: TGTGCCAGCAGTGAAACGGCAGCTTCTGAGGGTGGCTACACCTTC. This gives the protein CASSETAASEGGYTF.

Points on this clonotype: This may stem from a read error, because a much larger clone lies one nucleotide away. The V and J genes are TRBV19 and TRBJ2-1; D is unclear. The CDR3 covers 15 residues. Germline assignment: CDR1 LNHDA and CDR2 SQIVND (reference sequence). CDR3 DNA sequence: TGTGTCAGTAGTATGAGGATGAGCTCCTACAATGAGCAGTTCTTC. This codes for CVSSMRMSSYNEQFF.